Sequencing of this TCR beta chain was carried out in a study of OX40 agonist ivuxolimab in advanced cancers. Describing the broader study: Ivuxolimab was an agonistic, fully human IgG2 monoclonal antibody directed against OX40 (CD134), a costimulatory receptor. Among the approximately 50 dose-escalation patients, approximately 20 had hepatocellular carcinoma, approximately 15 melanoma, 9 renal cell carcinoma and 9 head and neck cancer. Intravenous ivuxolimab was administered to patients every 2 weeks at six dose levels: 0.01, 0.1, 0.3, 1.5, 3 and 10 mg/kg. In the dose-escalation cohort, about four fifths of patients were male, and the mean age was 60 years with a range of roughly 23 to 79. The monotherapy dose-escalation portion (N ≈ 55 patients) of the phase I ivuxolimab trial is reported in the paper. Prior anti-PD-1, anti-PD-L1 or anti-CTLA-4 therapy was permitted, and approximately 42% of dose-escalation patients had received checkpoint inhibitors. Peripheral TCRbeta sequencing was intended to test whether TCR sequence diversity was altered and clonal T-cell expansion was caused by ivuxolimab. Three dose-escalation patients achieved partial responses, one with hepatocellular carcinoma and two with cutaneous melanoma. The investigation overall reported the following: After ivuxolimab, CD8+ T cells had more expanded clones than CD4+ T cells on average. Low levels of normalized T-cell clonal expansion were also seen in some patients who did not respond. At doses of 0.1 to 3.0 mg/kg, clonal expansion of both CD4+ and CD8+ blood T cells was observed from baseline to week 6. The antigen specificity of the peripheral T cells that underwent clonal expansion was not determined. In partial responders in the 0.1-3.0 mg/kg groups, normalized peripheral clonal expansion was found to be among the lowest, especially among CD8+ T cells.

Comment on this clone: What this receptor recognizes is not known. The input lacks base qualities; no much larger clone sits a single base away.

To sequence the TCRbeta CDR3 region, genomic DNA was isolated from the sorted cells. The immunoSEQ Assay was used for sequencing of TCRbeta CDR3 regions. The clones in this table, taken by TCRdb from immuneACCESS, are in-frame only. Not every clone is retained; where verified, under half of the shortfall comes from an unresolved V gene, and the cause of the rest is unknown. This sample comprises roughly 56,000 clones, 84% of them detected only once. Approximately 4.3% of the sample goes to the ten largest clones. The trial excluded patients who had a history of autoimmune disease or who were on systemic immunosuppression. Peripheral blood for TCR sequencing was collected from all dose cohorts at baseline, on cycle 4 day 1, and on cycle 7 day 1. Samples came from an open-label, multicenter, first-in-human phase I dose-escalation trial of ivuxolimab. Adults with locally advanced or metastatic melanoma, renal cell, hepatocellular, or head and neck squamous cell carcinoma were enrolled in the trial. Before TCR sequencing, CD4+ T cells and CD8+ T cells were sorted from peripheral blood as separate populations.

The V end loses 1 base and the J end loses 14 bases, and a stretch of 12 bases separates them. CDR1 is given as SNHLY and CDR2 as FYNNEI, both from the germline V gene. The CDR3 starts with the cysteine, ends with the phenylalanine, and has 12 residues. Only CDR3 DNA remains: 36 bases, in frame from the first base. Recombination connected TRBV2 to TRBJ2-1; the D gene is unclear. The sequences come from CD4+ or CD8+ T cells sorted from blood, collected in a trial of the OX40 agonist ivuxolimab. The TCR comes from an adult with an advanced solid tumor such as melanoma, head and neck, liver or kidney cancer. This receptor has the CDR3 CASSEVEQFEFF. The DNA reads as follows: TGTGCCAGCAGTGAAGTGGAACAGTTCGAGTTCTTC.